This T cell receptor beta chain derives from a study of response to subunit inactivated influenza vaccine. The sample holds a few counts of this clonotype. V was trimmed by 4 bases and J by 10 bases, leaving 35 bases between them. Germline CDR1 and CDR2: SGHAT and FQDESV (reference sequence). This CDR3 region has 20 residues. TCRdb re-called the RT-PCR reads through MiXCR, storing one row per CDR3 protein. This repertoire shows 500,000 to 700,000 distinct CDR3 sequences, approximately 22% found once; its top ten account for approximately 3%. The data also belong to a second study, concerning T cells expressing NK-cell markers. That source adds: Scientists made TCR beta cDNA using 5'RACE template switching with UMIs.

The chain employs TRBV11-1 and TRBJ2-1, with a weak D call TRBD2 (5 bases). The specimen comprised CD4+ T cells sorted from PBMCs, sampled about 13 days after vaccination. This TCR was sampled from a man aged 50 to 60 who received an inactivated influenza vaccine. CDR3 nucleotides: TGTGCCAGCAGCTGGGAAGGCAGAAACCCTCGGGGATTATTGTACGAGGAGCAGTTCTTC. This encodes CASSWEGRNPRGLLYEEQFF.